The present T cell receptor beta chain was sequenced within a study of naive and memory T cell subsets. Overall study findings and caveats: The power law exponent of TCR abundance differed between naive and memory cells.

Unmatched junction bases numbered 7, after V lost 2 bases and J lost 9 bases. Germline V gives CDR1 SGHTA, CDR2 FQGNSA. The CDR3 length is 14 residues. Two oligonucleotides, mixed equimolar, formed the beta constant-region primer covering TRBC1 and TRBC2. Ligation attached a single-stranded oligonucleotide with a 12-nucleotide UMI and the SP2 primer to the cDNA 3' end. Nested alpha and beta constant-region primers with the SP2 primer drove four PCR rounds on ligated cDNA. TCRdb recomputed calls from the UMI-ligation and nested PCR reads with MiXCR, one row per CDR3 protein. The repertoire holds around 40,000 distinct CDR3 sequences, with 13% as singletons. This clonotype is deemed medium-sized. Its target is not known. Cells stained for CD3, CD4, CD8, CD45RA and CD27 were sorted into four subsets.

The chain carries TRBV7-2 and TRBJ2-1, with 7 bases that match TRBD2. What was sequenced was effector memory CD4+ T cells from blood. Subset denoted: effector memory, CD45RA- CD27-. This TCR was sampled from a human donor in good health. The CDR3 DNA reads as TGTGCCAGCAGCTTACTGCGGGAGAAAGGTGAGCAGTTCTTC. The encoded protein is CASSLLREKGEQFF. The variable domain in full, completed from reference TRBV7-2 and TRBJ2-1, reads GAGVSQSPSNKVTEKGKDVELRCDPISGHTALYWYRQSLGQGLEFLIYFQGNSAPDKSGLPSDRFSAERTGGSVSTLTIQRTQQEDSAVYLCASSLLREKGEQFFGPGTRLTVL.